This paragraph covers one T cell receptor beta chain sequence. Its antigen remains unidentified. The CDR3 has 14 amino acids. The germline V gene encodes CDR1 SGHTA and CDR2 FQGNSA. Trimming pared 3 bases from V and 7 bases from J, leaving 13 bases between. This specimen comes from a study of OX40 agonist ivuxolimab in advanced cancers. Study as a whole: The mean age was roughly 60 years, ranging from about 20 to 90, with around four fifths of participants male. Earlier anti-PD-1, anti-PD-L1 or anti-CTLA-4 therapy was permitted; about 38% had received some. Study-level results: Several nonresponders also turned out to have low normalized T-cell clonal expansion.

Assay: immunoSEQ multiplex PCR; the TCRdb copy retains only in-frame clones and omits some. The sample records 73,000 or so clones, 92% being singletons. The chain links TRBV7-2 to TRBJ2-1, with D possibly being TRBD2 (6 bases). Sequenced here: CD4+ or CD8+ T cells sorted from blood, sampled in a trial of the OX40 agonist ivuxolimab. The TCR originated in an adult with an advanced solid tumor such as melanoma, head and neck, liver or kidney cancer. This CDR3 reads CASSFGTPGNEQFF. CDR3 bases: TGTGCCAGCAGCTTCGGGACTCCCGGAAATGAGCAGTTCTTC.